This TCR beta chain comes out of a study of cytomegalovirus exposure and HLA in healthy donors. The CDR3 is made up of 15 amino acids. V was pared by 3 bases and J by 5 bases, with 7 bases of the junction left unmatched. The germline V gene encodes CDR1 SGHRS and CDR2 YFSETQ. The repertoire was sequenced with immunoSEQ multiplex PCR; TCRdb's copy has only in-frame clones and lacks some. The profile shows over 250,000 clones, about 86% of them singletons. Sequencing was performed on PBMCs. This sequence was found in a woman in her late teens or twenties in good health and CMV-seronegative. The chain links TRBV5-1 to TRBJ2-7; 11 bases are a match to TRBD2. CDR3 sequence (DNA): TGCGCCAGCAGCTCCCGATTAGCGGGAGGGGACGAGCAGTACTTC. This codes for CASSSRLAGGDEQYF.